The rows below give T cell receptor beta chains drawn from one sample of a study of pediatric ulcerative colitis. Repertoires were generated with immunoSEQ multiplex PCR, while TCRdb's copy carries only in-frame clones and drops some. The sample has more than 10,000 clones; 77% are singletons. The sample consisted of gut tissue. All receptors come from a boy younger than 18 who was a control in a study of pediatric ulcerative colitis. CDR3s include the opening cysteine and the closing phenylalanine or tryptophan. The D gene is left open where the match is weak. Clone size, where shown, is once, few, many, or a class for clones that have expanded.

d_gene: NA; j_gene: TRBJ2-1; abundance: NA; v_gene: TRBV7-2; CDR3nt: TGTGCCAGCAGCTCCCAGACTAGGGGGGGGCAGTTCTTC; CDR3aa: CASSSQTRGGQFF
d_gene: NA; j_gene: TRBJ1-5; abundance: NA; v_gene: TRBV4-1; CDR3nt: TGCGCCAGCAGCCAAGCAGAGGGTGGTGTAAGCAATCAGCCCCAGCATTTT; CDR3aa: CASSQAEGGVSNQPQHF
d_gene: NA; j_gene: TRBJ2-4; abundance: NA; v_gene: TRBV21-1; CDR3nt: TGTGCCAGCAGGGGTCAGCCGGGACTAGCGGAAAAAAACATTCAGTACTTC; CDR3aa: CASRGQPGLAEKNIQYF
d_gene: TRBD2; j_gene: TRBJ2-1; abundance: NA; v_gene: TRBV9; CDR3nt: TGTGCCAGCAGCCCCCGTGGGGCTAGCGGGACCAATGAGCAGTTCTTC; CDR3aa: CASSPRGASGTNEQFF
d_gene: TRBD2; j_gene: TRBJ2-3; abundance: NA; v_gene: TRBV5-8; CDR3nt: TGTGCCAGCAGCTCGAAAACCGGGACTAGCGGGACAGATACGCAGTATTTT; CDR3aa: CASSSKTGTSGTDTQYF
d_gene: TRBD2; j_gene: TRBJ2-7; abundance: few; v_gene: TRBV2; CDR3nt: TGTGCCAGCAATGGGGAGGGAGGGCCCTACGAGCAGTACTTC; CDR3aa: CASNGEGGPYEQYF
d_gene: NA; j_gene: TRBJ2-3; abundance: NA; v_gene: TRBV5-4; CDR3nt: TGTGCCAGCAGCCCCCCACCTCCGGTAAACACAGATACGCAGTATTTT; CDR3aa: CASSPPPPVNTDTQYF
d_gene: NA; j_gene: TRBJ2-5; abundance: once; v_gene: TRBV7-6; CDR3nt: TGTGCCAGCAGCCCGGCGGGAGAGACCCAGTACTTC; CDR3aa: CASSPAGETQYF
d_gene: NA; j_gene: TRBJ2-5; abundance: NA; v_gene: TRBV18; CDR3nt: TGTGCCAGCTCACCCAGCGGAGGGCTCAGGGCGGAGACCCAGTACTTC; CDR3aa: CASSPSGGLRAETQYF
d_gene: NA; j_gene: TRBJ2-1; abundance: NA; v_gene: TRBV7-3; CDR3nt: TGTGCCAGCAGCCAACCGGGATTATCCTACAATGAGCAGTTCTTC; CDR3aa: CASSQPGLSYNEQFF
d_gene: NA; j_gene: TRBJ2-3; abundance: NA; v_gene: TRBV6-6; CDR3nt: TGTGCCAGCAGTTACTCGGGGCAGGTCACAGATACGCAGTATTTT; CDR3aa: CASSYSGQVTDTQYF
d_gene: NA; j_gene: TRBJ2-1; abundance: NA; v_gene: TRBV5-1; CDR3nt: TGCGCCAGCAGCTGGACCGGGACTGAGCAGTTCTTC; CDR3aa: CASSWTGTEQFF
d_gene: NA; j_gene: TRBJ2-3; abundance: NA; v_gene: TRBV25-1; CDR3nt: TGTGCCAGCAGGCGAGGGAGCACAGATACGCAGTATTTT; CDR3aa: CASRRGSTDTQYF
d_gene: NA; j_gene: TRBJ2-1; abundance: NA; v_gene: TRBV28; CDR3nt: TGTGCCAGCAGTGCTGAGCGGTCAGGGTATGAGCAGTTCTTC; CDR3aa: CASSAERSGYEQFF
d_gene: NA; j_gene: TRBJ2-2; abundance: NA; v_gene: TRBV27; CDR3nt: TGTGCCAGCCGACTCTTTTCGGCGGGGGAGCTGTTTTTT; CDR3aa: CASRLFSAGELFF
d_gene: TRBD2; j_gene: TRBJ2-2; abundance: few; v_gene: TRBV6-1; CDR3nt: TGTGCCAGCAGGACTAGCGGGAACACCGGGGAGCTGTTTTTT; CDR3aa: CASRTSGNTGELFF
d_gene: TRBD1; j_gene: TRBJ2-2; abundance: NA; v_gene: TRBV9; CDR3nt: TGTGCCAGCAGCGTCGGGACAGGGGGCAGGGGCGGGGAGCTGTTTTTT; CDR3aa: CASSVGTGGRGGELFF
d_gene: TRBD1; j_gene: TRBJ1-4; abundance: NA; v_gene: TRBV7-8; CDR3nt: TGTGCCAGCACTCTTACCCTGGGACAGAAGAATGAAAAACTGTTTTTT; CDR3aa: CASTLTLGQKNEKLFF
d_gene: NA; j_gene: TRBJ2-1; abundance: NA; v_gene: TRBV7-3; CDR3nt: TGTGCCAGCAGCTTAACCCCACAGGGTTACAATGAGCAGTTCTTC; CDR3aa: CASSLTPQGYNEQFF
d_gene: NA; j_gene: TRBJ1-1; abundance: NA; v_gene: TRBV9; CDR3nt: TGTGCCAGCAGCGTAGGTGGAGACACTGAAGCTTTCTTT; CDR3aa: CASSVGGDTEAFF
d_gene: TRBD1; j_gene: TRBJ1-5; abundance: NA; v_gene: TRBV4-2; CDR3nt: TGTGCCAGCAGCAGGGACAGGGGGCGCGGGAGCAATCAGCCCCAGCATTTT; CDR3aa: CASSRDRGRGSNQPQHF
d_gene: NA; j_gene: TRBJ1-4; abundance: NA; v_gene: TRBV27; CDR3nt: TGTGCCAGCAGTTTATTGACGTCCAGCTATAATGAAAAACTGTTTTTT; CDR3aa: CASSLLTSSYNEKLFF
d_gene: NA; j_gene: TRBJ2-3; abundance: NA; v_gene: TRBV6-5; CDR3nt: TGTGCCAGCAGTTACTCAGGGGGCACAGATACGCAGTATTTT; CDR3aa: CASSYSGGTDTQYF
d_gene: NA; j_gene: TRBJ2-1; abundance: NA; v_gene: TRBV7-3; CDR3nt: TGTGCCAGCAGCTTAACGATTCAGGGGTGGAATGAGCAGTTCTTC; CDR3aa: CASSLTIQGWNEQFF
d_gene: NA; j_gene: TRBJ1-2; abundance: NA; v_gene: TRBV4-3; CDR3nt: TGCGCCAGCAGCCAAGATGCAGGGGCAGACTATGGCTACACCTTC; CDR3aa: CASSQDAGADYGYTF
d_gene: NA; j_gene: TRBJ1-4; abundance: NA; v_gene: TRBV5-1; CDR3nt: TGCGCCAGCAGCTTGGCCGGGGGCTTACTCTCAACTAATGAAAAACTGTTTTTT; CDR3aa: CASSLAGGLLSTNEKLFF
d_gene: NA; j_gene: TRBJ2-7; abundance: few; v_gene: TRBV7-9; CDR3nt: TGTGCCAGCAGCTTAGGGGGTAGCCGGAGCTTCCCCTACGAGCAGTACTTC; CDR3aa: CASSLGGSRSFPYEQYF
d_gene: NA; j_gene: TRBJ2-5; abundance: NA; v_gene: TRBV15; CDR3nt: TGTGCCACCAGCAGCGGAGAGGAGGGTCGGCAAGAGACCCAGTACTTC; CDR3aa: CATSSGEEGRQETQYF
d_gene: NA; j_gene: TRBJ2-7; abundance: NA; v_gene: TRBV7-8; CDR3nt: TGTGCCAGCAGCTTAGGGGACACCTACGAGCAGTACTTC; CDR3aa: CASSLGDTYEQYF
d_gene: NA; j_gene: TRBJ2-1; abundance: NA; v_gene: TRBV6-5; CDR3nt: TGTGCCAGCAGTAGGGGGGCGCTTGAGCAGTTCTTC; CDR3aa: CASSRGALEQFF
d_gene: TRBD1; j_gene: TRBJ1-2; abundance: NA; v_gene: TRBV25-1; CDR3nt: TGTGCCAGCAGTGAACTCGGGACAGCCTCTAACTATGGCTACACCTTC; CDR3aa: CASSELGTASNYGYTF
d_gene: NA; j_gene: TRBJ1-3; abundance: NA; v_gene: TRBV7-9; CDR3nt: TGTGCCAGCAGCTTAGGTCCGCAGGGTTCAAACACCGTATATTTT; CDR3aa: CASSLGPQGSNTVYF
d_gene: TRBD2; j_gene: TRBJ2-1; abundance: NA; v_gene: TRBV4-3; CDR3nt: TGCGCCAGCAGCCAAGATTATCCAGCGGGAGTCAACAATGAGCAGTTCTTC; CDR3aa: CASSQDYPAGVNNEQFF